This T cell receptor beta chain was captured by sequencing in a study of PD-1 blockade in classical Hodgkin lymphoma. The study's findings and limits: TCR diversity in CD4+, not CD8+, cells rose significantly by C4D1. Reported findings placed baseline TCR diversity lower in newly diagnosed patients (compared with healthy donors).

Data came from immunoSEQ multiplex PCR; TCRdb stores just in-frame clones and leaves some out. The profile shows roughly 24,000 clones, over 70% of them singletons. Trimming shortened V by 6 bases and J by 5 bases, and 8 bases separated the two germline ends. The CDR3 is 11 residues long. Germline-derived CDR1 and CDR2 are LNHDA and SQIVND (reference sequence). Every patient experienced relapse after autologous stem cell transplantation, and brentuximab vedotin exposure varied. Comments on this clone: Its specificity is unknown.

Source: peripheral blood mononuclear cells (PBMCs), taken before the second cycle of nivolumab. The TCR originated in a human donor with classical Hodgkin lymphoma. The chain links TRBV19 to TRBJ2-7; D not certain. The CDR3: CASSRNNEQYF. The CDR3 nucleotides read TGTGCCAGTAGCAGAAATAACGAGCAGTACTTC.